The rows below give T cell receptor beta chains drawn from one sample of a study of immune evolution from preneoplasia to lung adenocarcinoma. The data were produced by immunoSEQ multiplex PCR, yet TCRdb's version contains in-frame clones alone and is incomplete. In the table there are 30,000 to 45,000 clones, roughly 68% of which are singletons. Sequenced sample: FFPE invasive lung adenocarcinoma tissue. The receptors were gathered from a person aged 55 to 75 with lung adenocarcinoma. Both conserved end residues are part of each CDR3. The order of the fields is V gene, CDR3 length, CDR3 protein.

TRBV11-2 17 CASSPFVLAGVPYEQYF
TRBV5-1 17 CASSLAYLGGGANVLTF
TRBV7-9 15 CASSQDRGANYGYTF
TRBV6-5 13 CASSYDRYTEAFF
TRBV5-5 16 CASSLAGTGINYGYTF
TRBV18 15 CATTPRDILGNTIYF
TRBV7-2 15 CASSLFLGSVQPQHF
TRBV29-1 13 CSARKGNTDTQYF
TRBV9 15 CASSGSSGSLDEQFF
TRBV12-5 15 CASGPPLGRGNTIYF
TRBV5-1 14 CASSLGKGDEKLFF
TRBV28 14 CASSLLRRGGELFF
TRBV4-2 13 CASSRPGTGELFF
TRBV11-2 19 CASRQGVGGSLSGANVLTF
TRBV2 12 CASQRASETQYF
TRBV19 14 CASSMDRGTYEQYF
TRBV28 14 CASREARSNQPQHF
TRBV12-5 23 CASGSLPLSGQGMNLPLYNEQFF
TRBV18 14 CASSQAFSNQPQHF
TRBV10-3 14 CAISESGSGDTIYF
TRBV19 13 CASKFANTGELFF
TRBV6-5 15 CASRRDGSPTGELFF
TRBV5-8 15 CASSREAAVAHEQYF
TRBV25-1 12 CASSAGVTEAFF
TRBV9 15 CASSPSEGGTYEQYF
TRBV25-1 10 CASSNNEQFF
TRBV7-8 15 CASSLAPRQGYGYTF
TRBV7-6 16 CASSPPRGLAAETQYF
TRBV10-2 11 CASSDPYEQYF
TRBV11-2 15 CASSQTSGVHNEQFF
TRBV28 13 CASSLPDRVQQYF
TRBV18 14 CASSPRTGNTEAFF
TRBV5-6 15 CASSYGTSGEETQYF
TRBV28 15 CASSRPGYPGNGYTF
TRBV30 14 CACGGRRLSYEQYF
TRBV5-1 18 CASSPTPVSGRGRDTQYF
TRBV19 14 CASRQDRGLDTQYF
TRBV10-2 13 CASGPGDTGELFF
TRBV9 14 CASSLQGDGNTIYF
TRBV28 14 CASSQDRGLHGYTF
TRBV10-3 13 CAITTGQEHEQYF
TRBV29-1 15 CSVGLAAQPQETQYF
TRBV6-5 14 CASSPGGGRTGYTF
TRBV14 15 CASSSRTASTDTQYF
TRBV2 14 CASSRGQGMGGYTF
TRBV6-1 17 CASSAGTSGSWVETQYF
TRBV29-1 13 CSVSNHGRPKLFF
TRBV28 12 CASKRTDFDYTF
TRBV18 14 CASSPKEGTDTQYF
TRBV5-1 17 CASAILFSRGTNTEAFF
TRBV5-6 13 CASSLAGVEKLFF
TRBV28 14 CASKVQLFNTEAFF